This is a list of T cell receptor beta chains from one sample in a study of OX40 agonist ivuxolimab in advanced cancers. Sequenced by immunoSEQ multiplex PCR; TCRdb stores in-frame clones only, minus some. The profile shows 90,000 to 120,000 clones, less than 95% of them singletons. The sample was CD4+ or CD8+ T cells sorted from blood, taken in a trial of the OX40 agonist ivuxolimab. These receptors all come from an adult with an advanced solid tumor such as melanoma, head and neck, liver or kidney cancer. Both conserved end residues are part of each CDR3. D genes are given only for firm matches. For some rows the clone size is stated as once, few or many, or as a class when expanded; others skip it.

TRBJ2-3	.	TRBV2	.	CASSEDQNPTDTQYF	TGTGCCAGCAGTGAAGACCAAAACCCCACAGATACGCAGTATTTT
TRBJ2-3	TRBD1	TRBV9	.	CASSPRQGSDTQYF	TGTGCCAGCAGCCCAAGACAGGGGTCAGATACGCAGTATTTT
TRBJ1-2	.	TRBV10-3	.	CAISERENYGYTF	TGTGCCATCAGTGAACGGGAGAACTATGGCTACACCTTC
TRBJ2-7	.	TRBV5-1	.	CASSSRLDPSEQYF	TGCGCCAGCAGCTCAAGACTCGACCCTTCCGAGCAGTACTTC
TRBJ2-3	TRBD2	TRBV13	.	CASSLLRIGLVDPDTQYF	TGTGCCAGCAGCTTATTGCGAATTGGACTAGTGGACCCAGATACGCAGTATTTT
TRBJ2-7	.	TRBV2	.	CASSVELYSSYEQYF	TGTGCCAGCAGTGTTGAACTCTATTCCTCCTACGAGCAGTACTTC
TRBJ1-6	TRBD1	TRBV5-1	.	CASSFGTGPERNSPLHF	TGCGCCAGCAGCTTCGGGACAGGTCCTGAGCGTAATTCACCCCTCCACTTT
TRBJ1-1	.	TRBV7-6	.	CASSLGAGDNTEAFF	TGTGCCAGCAGCTTAGGGGCAGGGGACAACACTGAAGCTTTCTTT
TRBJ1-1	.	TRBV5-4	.	CASSPGGTLNTEAFF	TGTGCCAGCAGCCCGGGGGGGACCTTGAACACTGAAGCTTTCTTT
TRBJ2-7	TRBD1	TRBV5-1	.	CASRPGQGAYEQYF	TGCGCCAGCCGTCCGGGACAGGGGGCCTACGAGCAGTACTTC
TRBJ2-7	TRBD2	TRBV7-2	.	CASSLGLAGFYEQYF	TGTGCCAGCAGCTTAGGACTAGCGGGGTTCTACGAGCAGTACTTC
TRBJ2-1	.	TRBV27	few	CASSPIGTYNEQFF	TGTGCCAGCAGTCCCATTGGGACCTACAATGAGCAGTTCTTC
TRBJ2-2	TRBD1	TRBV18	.	CASSLEAGGPTGELFF	TGTGCCAGCTCACTGGAGGCAGGGGGCCCAACCGGGGAGCTGTTTTTT
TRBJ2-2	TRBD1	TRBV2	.	CASLGQGDTGELFF	TGTGCCAGCCTGGGACAGGGGGACACCGGGGAGCTGTTTTTT
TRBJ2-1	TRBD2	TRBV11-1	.	CASSLGESGRVRDEQFF	TGTGCCAGCAGCTTGGGCGAGTCAGGGAGGGTCAGGGATGAGCAGTTCTTC
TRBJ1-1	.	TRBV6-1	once	CASSVSVRQETEAFF	TGTGCCAGCAGTGTTTCTGTACGGCAGGAAACTGAAGCTTTCTTT
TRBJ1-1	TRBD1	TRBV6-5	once	CASSYSQGENTEAFF	TGTGCCAGCAGTTACTCCCAGGGGGAGAACACTGAAGCTTTCTTT
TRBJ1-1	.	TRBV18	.	CASSDGMNTEAFF	TGTGCCAGCTCCGACGGGATGAACACTGAAGCTTTCTTT
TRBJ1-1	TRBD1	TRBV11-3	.	CASSFDRGKDTEAFF	TGTGCCAGCAGCTTCGACAGGGGAAAGGACACTGAAGCTTTCTTT
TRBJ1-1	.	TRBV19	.	CASSTTGGWDTEAFF	TGTGCCAGTAGTACCACCGGAGGGTGGGACACTGAAGCTTTCTTT
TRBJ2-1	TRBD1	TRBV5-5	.	CASSEYGQGANEQFF	TGTGCCAGCAGCGAGTACGGACAGGGGGCTAATGAGCAGTTCTTC
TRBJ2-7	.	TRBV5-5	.	CASSLGGNYEQYF	TGTGCCAGCAGCCTCGGGGGTAATTACGAGCAGTACTTC
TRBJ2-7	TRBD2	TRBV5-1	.	CATRSSSGKYEQYF	TGCGCCACCCGGTCCTCTAGCGGTAAATACGAGCAGTACTTC
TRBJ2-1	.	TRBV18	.	CASRGGDYNEQFF	TGTGCCAGTCGAGGCGGGGATTACAATGAGCAGTTCTTC
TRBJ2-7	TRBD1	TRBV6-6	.	CASSSGTGSNYEQYF	TGTGCCAGCAGTTCCGGGACAGGGAGTAACTACGAGCAGTACTTC
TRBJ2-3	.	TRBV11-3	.	CASSEGEGPVGTDTQYF	TGTGCCAGCAGCGAAGGAGAGGGCCCGGTGGGCACAGATACGCAGTATTTT
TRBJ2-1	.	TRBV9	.	CASSVVIGGPSSYNEQFF	TGTGCCAGCAGCGTCGTCATCGGGGGACCGAGCTCCTACAATGAGCAGTTCTTC
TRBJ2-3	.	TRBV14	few	CASSQRTRGNTQYF	TGTGCCAGCAGCCAAAGGACCCGGGGGAATACGCAGTATTTT
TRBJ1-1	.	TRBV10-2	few	CASSEQANTEAFF	TGCGCCAGCAGTGAGCAGGCGAACACTGAAGCTTTCTTT
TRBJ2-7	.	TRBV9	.	CASSPSGTSYEQYF	TGTGCCAGCAGCCCGTCCGGGACGTCCTACGAGCAGTACTTC
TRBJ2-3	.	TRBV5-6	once	CASSLGLGTDTQYF	TGTGCCAGCAGCTTGGGTTTAGGGACAGATACGCAGTATTTT
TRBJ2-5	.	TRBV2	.	CASSEADTNFKETQYF	TGTGCCAGCAGTGAGGCTGACACCAATTTTAAAGAGACCCAGTACTTC
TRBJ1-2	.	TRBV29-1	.	CSVWVSRSGYTF	TGCAGCGTTTGGGTCTCACGCTCGGGCTACACCTTC
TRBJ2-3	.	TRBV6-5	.	CASRGSTDTQYF	TGTGCCAGCAGGGGGAGCACAGATACGCAGTATTTT
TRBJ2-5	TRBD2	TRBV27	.	CASRLAGGLGGETQYF	TGTGCCAGCAGACTAGCGGGGGGGCTAGGCGGAGAGACCCAGTACTTC
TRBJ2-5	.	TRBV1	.	CTSSQEGAGGGETQYF	TGCACCAGCAGCCAAGAGGGAGCGGGAGGGGGAGAGACCCAGTACTTC
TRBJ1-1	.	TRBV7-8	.	CASSLGSNTEAFF	TGTGCCAGCAGCTTAGGCTCAAACACTGAAGCTTTCTTT
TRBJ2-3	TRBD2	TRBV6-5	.	CASSLGLAGADTQYF	TGTGCCAGCAGCTTAGGACTAGCGGGGGCAGATACGCAGTATTTT
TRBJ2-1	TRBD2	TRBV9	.	CASSVGYSGANEQFF	TGTGCCAGCAGCGTAGGTTATAGCGGGGCCAATGAGCAGTTCTTC
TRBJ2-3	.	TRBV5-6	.	CASSLGQDYTDTQYF	TGTGCCAGCAGCTTGGGACAGGACTACACAGATACGCAGTATTTT
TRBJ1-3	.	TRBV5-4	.	CASSLDSGNTIYF	TGTGCCAGCAGCTTAGACTCTGGAAACACCATATATTTT
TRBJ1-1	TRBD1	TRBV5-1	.	CASSLVQDREAFF	TGCGCCAGCAGCTTGGTACAGGACAGGGAAGCTTTCTTT
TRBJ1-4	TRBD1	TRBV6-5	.	CASNRDRAEKLFF	TGTGCCAGCAATCGGGACAGGGCTGAAAAACTGTTTTTT
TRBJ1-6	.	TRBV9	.	CASSVEAGIYNSPLHF	TGTGCCAGCAGCGTAGAGGCAGGCATCTATAATTCACCCCTCCACTTT
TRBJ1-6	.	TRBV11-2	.	CASSLRGDTIGYNSPLHF	TGTGCCAGCAGCTTACGTGGGGACACAATCGGCTATAATTCACCCCTCCACTTT
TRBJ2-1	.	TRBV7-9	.	CASSWESSYNEQFF	TGTGCCAGCAGTTGGGAGAGCTCCTACAATGAGCAGTTCTTC
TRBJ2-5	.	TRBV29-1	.	CSVRGVQETQYF	TGCAGCGTGAGGGGGGTCCAAGAGACCCAGTACTTC
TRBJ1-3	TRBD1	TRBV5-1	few	CASSVGTGETGNTIYF	TGCGCCAGCAGCGTGGGAACAGGGGAAACTGGAAACACCATATATTTT
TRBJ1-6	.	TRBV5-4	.	CASSLVSGANNSPLHF	TGTGCCAGCAGCTTGGTTTCAGGCGCCAATAATTCACCCCTCCACTTT
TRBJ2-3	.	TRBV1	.	CTSSQVTSVGHRYAVF	TGCACCAGCAGCCAAGTGACTAGCGTAGGACACAGATACGCAGTATTT
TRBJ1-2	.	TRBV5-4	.	CASSSNYGYTF	TGTGCCAGCAGCTCGAATTATGGCTACACCTTC
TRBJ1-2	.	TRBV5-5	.	CASSFLEGVGYTF	TGTGCCAGCAGCTTCCTGGAGGGGGTTGGCTACACCTTC
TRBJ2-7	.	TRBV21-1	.	CASSTGPQGEQYF	TGTGCCAGCAGCACCGGGCCCCAAGGTGAGCAGTACTTC
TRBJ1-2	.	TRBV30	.	CAWSGGSGGYTF	TGTGCCTGGAGTGGGGGTTCTGGTGGCTACACCTTC
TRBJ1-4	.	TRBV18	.	CASSPLGRRNEKLFF	TGTGCCAGCTCACCGTTAGGACGGAGGAATGAAAAACTGTTTTTT
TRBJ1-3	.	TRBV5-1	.	CASSLGRNRISGNTIYF	TGCGCCAGCAGCTTGGGTCGGAACCGGATCTCTGGAAACACCATATATTTT